This T cell receptor beta chain was identified in a study of T cells in Graves' hyperthyroidism and ophthalmopathy. Amplification of TCR beta CDR3 regions used RNA as the template. RT-PCR in the first round (using the HTBI primer set) targeted the TCR CDR3. Using its own MiXCR run on the multiplex PCR reads, TCRdb lists one record per CDR3 protein. The sample yields more than 250,000 distinct CDR3 sequences, about 16% seen once. This clonotype was counted at least ten times. Criteria for exclusion of patients were uncontrolled infection, other autoimmune disease, pregnancy or lactation. The diagnostic basis comprised clinical symptoms, serum thyroxine and TRAb, thyroid ultrasound and orbital computed tomography. Fresh peripheral blood, 8 to 10 ml, was the source of the PBMCs. The CDR3 totals 15 residues. Germline V gene lookup returns CDR1 MNHNS and CDR2 SASEGT. Deletions cut 5 bases from V and 0 bases from J, with 10 bases between.

This TCR was sampled from a woman aged 45-65 years with Graves' hyperthyroidism that later progressed to Graves' ophthalmopathy. The chain employs TRBV6-1 and TRBJ2-2, with D possibly matching TRBD1 (5 bases). Source material: blood. This CDR3 reads CASSYRLPNTGELFF. CDR3 DNA: TGTGCCAGCAGTTACAGGCTTCCGAACACCGGGGAGCTGTTTTTT.